This T cell receptor beta chain was observed in a study of cytomegalovirus exposure and HLA in healthy donors. As for this clone: The antigen is unknown.

General study findings and limits: Later analysis showed TCR association rates varying by HLA locus, highest for DRB1 and lowest for HLA-C. Most TCR sequences showed up rarely, but some public TCRs showed up in many donors. The classifier reportedly diagnosed cytomegalovirus status with high specificity and sensitivity.

The CDR3 totals 15 residues. The V gene's germline CDR1 is MGHDK and CDR2 SYGVNS. The J segment lost 1 base and the V segment lost 7 bases, leaving 10 bases of the junction unmatched. The PCR used 60 Vbeta and 13 Jbeta primers. The protocol was immunoSEQ multiplex PCR, while the TCRdb copy is restricted to in-frame clones and leaves out a portion. This sample yields around 150,000 clones, of which 79% are seen a single time; roughly 6.8% belongs to the top ten. V and J are TRBV25-1 and TRBJ2-7; 7 nucleotides line up with TRBD1. The sequenced sample was PBMCs. The TCR comes from a man aged 45 to 65 in good health and CMV-seropositive. CDR3 coding DNA: TGTGCCAGCACTCCCGGGACAGTGGGATCCTACGAGCAGTACTTC. It translates to CASTPGTVGSYEQYF.